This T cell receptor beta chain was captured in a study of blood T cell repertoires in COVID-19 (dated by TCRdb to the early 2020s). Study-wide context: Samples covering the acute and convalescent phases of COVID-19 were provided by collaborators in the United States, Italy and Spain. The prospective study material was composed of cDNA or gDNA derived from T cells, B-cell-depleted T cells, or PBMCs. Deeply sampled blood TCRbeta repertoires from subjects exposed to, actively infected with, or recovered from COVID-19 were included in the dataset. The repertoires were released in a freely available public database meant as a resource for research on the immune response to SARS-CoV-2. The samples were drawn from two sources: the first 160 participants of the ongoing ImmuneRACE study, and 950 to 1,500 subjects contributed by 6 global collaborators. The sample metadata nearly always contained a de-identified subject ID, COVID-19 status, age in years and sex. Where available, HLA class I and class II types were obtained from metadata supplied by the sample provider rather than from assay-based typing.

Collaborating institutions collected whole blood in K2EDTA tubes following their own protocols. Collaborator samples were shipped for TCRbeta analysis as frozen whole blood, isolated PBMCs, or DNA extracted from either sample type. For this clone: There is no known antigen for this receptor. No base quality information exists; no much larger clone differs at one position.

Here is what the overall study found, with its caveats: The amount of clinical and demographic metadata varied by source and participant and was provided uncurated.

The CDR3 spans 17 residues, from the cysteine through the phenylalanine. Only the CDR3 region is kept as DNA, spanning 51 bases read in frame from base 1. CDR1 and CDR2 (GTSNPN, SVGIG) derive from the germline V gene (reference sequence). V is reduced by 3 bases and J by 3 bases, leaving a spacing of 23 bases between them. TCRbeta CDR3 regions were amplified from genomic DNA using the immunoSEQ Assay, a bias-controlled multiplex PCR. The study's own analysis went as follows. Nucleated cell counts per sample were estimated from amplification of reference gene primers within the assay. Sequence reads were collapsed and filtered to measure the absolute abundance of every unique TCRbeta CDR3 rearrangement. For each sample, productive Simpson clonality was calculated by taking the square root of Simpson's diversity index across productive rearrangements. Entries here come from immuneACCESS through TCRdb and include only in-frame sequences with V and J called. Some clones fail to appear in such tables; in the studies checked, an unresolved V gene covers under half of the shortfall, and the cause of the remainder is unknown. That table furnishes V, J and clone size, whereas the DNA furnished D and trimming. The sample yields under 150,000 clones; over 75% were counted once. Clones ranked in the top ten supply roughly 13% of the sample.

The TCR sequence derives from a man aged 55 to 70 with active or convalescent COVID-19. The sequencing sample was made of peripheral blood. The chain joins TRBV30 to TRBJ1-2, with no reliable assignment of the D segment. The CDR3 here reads CAWRTREHAREYYGYTF. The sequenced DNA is TGTGCCTGGAGAACCCGGGAGCATGCCCGGGAGTACTATGGCTACACCTTC. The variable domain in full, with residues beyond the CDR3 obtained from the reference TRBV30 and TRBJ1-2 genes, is SQTIHQWPATLVQPVGSPLSLECTVEGTSNPNLYWYRQAAGRGLQLLFYSVGIGQISSEVPQNLSASRPQDRQFILSSKKLLLSDSGFYLCAWRTREHAREYYGYTFGSGTRLTVV.